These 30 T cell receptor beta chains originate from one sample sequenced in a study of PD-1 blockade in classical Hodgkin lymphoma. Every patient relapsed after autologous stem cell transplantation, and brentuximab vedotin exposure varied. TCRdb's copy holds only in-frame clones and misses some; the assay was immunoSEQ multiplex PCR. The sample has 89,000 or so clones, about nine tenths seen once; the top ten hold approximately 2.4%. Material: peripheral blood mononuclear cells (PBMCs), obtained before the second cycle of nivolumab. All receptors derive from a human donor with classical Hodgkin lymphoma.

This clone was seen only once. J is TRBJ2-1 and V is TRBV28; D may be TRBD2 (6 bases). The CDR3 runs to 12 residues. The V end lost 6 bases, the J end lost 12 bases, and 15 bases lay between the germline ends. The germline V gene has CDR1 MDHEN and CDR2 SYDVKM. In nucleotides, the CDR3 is TGTGCCAGCAGGGACGTGGGGGGATGGCAGTTCTTC. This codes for CASRDVGGWQFF.

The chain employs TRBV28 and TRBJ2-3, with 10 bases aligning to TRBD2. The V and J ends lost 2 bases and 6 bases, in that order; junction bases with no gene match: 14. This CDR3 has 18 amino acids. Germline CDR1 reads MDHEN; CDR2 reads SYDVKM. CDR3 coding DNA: TGTGCCAGCAGTTTAATCAGTCTGGGACTAGCGATATCTGATACGCAGTATTTT. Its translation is CASSLISLGLAISDTQYF.

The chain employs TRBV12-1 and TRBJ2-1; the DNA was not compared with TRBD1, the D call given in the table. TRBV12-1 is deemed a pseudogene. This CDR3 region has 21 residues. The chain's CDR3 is CASSFDGVGGDRSLTYNEQFF. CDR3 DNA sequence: TGTGCCAGCAGCTTTGACGGTGTCGGCGGAGACAGGTCATTGACCTACAATGAGCAGTTCTTC.

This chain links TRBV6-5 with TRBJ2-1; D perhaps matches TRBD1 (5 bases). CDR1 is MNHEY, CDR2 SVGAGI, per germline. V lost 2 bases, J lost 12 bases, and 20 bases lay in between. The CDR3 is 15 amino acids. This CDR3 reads CASSYLGSGSSRQFF. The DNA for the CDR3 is TGTGCCAGCAGTTACCTGGGTTCAGGGTCCAGTAGGCAGTTCTTC.

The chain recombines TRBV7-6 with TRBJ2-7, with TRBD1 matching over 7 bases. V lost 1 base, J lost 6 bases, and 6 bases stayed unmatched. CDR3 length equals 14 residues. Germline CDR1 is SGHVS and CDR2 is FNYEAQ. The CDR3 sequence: CASSLEAGGAEQYF. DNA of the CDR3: TGTGCCAGCAGCTTAGAGGCAGGGGGAGCCGAGCAGTACTTC.

The CDR3 loop reads CASSLILPGTSGRASTDTQYF. Here the CDR3 DNA reads TGTGCCAGCAGTTTGATATTGCCCGGGACTAGCGGGAGGGCTAGCACAGATACGCAGTATTTT. The chain employs TRBV27 and TRBJ2-3; TRBD2 matches 16 bases. The CDR3 sequence is 21 residues long. CDR1 is MNHEY and CDR2 is SMNVEV in the germline V gene (reference sequence). Trimming removed 3 bases from V and 0 bases from J; junction bases left unmatched: 12.

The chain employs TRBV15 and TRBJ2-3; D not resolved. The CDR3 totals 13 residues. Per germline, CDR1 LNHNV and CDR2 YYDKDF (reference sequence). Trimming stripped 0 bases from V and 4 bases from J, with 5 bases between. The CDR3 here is CATSRDSPDTQYF. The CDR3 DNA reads TGTGCCACCAGCAGAGATTCTCCAGATACGCAGTATTTT.

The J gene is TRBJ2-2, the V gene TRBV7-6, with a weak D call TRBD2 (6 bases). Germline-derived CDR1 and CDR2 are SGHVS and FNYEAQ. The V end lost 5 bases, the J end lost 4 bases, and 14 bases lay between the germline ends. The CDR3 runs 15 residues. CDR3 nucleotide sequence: TGTGCCAGCAGCCCCCGAGGAGGGGTCACCGGGGAGCTGTTTTTT. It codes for CASSPRGGVTGELFF.

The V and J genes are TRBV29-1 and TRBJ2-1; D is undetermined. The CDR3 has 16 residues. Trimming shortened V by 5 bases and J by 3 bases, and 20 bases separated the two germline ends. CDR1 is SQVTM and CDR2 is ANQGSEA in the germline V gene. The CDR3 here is CSVRASRPSHYNEQFF. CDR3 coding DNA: TGCAGCGTTCGGGCTTCTAGGCCTTCCCACTACAATGAGCAGTTCTTC.

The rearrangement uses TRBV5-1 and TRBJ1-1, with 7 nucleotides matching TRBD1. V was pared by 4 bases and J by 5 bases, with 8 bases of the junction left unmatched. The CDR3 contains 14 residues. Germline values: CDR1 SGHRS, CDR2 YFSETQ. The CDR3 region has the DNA TGCGCCAGCAGCCCCCGACAGGGAAAGACTGAAGCTTTCTTT. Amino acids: CASSPRQGKTEAFF.

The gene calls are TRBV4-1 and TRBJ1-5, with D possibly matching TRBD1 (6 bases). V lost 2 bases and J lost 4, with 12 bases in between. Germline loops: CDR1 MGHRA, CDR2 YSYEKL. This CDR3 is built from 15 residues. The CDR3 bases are TGCGCCAGCAGCCAAAGTAGGGGGGCGAATCAGCCCCAGCATTTT. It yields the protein CASSQSRGANQPQHF.

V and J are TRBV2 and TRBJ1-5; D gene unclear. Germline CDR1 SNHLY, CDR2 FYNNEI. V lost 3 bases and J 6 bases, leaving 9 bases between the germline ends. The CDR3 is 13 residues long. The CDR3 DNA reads TGTGCCAGCAGTGATTCAGGAATTCAGCCCCAGCATTTT. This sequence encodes CASSDSGIQPQHF.

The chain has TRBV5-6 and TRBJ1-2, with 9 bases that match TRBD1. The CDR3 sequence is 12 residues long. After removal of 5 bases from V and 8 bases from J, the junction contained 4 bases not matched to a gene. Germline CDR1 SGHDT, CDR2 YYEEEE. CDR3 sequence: CASSWTGVGYTF. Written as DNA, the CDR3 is TGTGCCAGCAGTTGGACAGGGGTCGGCTACACCTTC.

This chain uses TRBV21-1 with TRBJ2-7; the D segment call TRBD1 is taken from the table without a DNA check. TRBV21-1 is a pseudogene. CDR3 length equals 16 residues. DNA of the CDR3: TGTGCCAGCAGCCCCCCTGACAGGTCGCCCTCCTACGAGCAGTACTTC. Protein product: CASSPPDRSPSYEQYF.

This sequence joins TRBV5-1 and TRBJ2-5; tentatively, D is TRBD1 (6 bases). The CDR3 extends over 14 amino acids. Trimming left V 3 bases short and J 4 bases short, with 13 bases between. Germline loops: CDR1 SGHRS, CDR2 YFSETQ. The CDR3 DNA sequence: TGCGCCAGCAGCTCCCCCCGCAGGGGAGAGACCCAGTACTTC. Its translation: CASSSPRRGETQYF.

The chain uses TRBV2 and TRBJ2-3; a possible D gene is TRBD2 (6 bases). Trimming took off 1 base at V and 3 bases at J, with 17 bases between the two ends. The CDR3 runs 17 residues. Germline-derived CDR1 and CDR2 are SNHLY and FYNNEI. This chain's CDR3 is CASSEEVVAGRTDTQYF. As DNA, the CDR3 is TGTGCCAGCAGTGAAGAGGTAGTGGCGGGACGGACAGATACGCAGTATTTT.

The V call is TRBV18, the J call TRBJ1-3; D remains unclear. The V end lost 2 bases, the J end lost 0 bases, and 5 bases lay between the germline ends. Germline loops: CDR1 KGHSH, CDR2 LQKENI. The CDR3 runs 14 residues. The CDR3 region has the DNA TGTGCCAGCTCACCAGCCGGCTCTGGAAACACCATATATTTT. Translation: CASSPAGSGNTIYF.

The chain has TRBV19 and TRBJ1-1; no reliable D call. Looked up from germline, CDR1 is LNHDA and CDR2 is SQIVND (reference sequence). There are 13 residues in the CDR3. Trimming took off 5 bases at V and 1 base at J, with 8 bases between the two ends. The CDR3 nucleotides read TGTGCCAGTAGTTACGGTCGGAACACTGAAGCTTTCTTT. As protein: CASSYGRNTEAFF. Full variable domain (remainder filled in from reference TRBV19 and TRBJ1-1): DGGITQSPKYLFRKEGQNVTLSCEQNLNHDAMYWYRQDPGQGLRLIYYSQIVNDFQKGDIAEGYSVSREKKESFPLTVTSAQKNPTAFYLCASSYGRNTEAFFGQGTRLTVV.

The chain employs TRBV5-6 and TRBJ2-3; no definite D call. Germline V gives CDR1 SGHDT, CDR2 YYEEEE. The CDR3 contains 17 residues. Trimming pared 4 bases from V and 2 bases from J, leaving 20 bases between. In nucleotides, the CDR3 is TGTGCCAGCAGCACGCCCTCCGGGCCGTACTACACAGATACGCAGTATTTT. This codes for CASSTPSGPYYTDTQYF. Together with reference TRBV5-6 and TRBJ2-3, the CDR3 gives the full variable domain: DAGVTQSPTHLIKTRGQQVTLRCSPKSGHDTVSWYQQALGQGPQFIFQYYEEEERQRGNFPDRFSGHQFPNYSSELNVNALLLGDSALYLCASSTPSGPYYTDTQYFGPGTRLTVL.

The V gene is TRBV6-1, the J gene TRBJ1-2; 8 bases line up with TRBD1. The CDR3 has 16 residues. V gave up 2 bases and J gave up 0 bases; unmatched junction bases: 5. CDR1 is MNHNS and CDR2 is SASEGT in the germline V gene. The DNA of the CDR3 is TGTGCCAGCAGTGAACAACGGACAGGGCCTAACTATGGCTACACCTTC. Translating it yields CASSEQRTGPNYGYTF.

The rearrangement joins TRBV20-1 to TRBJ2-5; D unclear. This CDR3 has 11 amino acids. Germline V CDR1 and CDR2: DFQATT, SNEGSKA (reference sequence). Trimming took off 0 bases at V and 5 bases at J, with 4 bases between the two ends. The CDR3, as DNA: TGCAGTGCTAGAGATTGGGAGACCCAGTACTTC. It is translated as CSARDWETQYF.

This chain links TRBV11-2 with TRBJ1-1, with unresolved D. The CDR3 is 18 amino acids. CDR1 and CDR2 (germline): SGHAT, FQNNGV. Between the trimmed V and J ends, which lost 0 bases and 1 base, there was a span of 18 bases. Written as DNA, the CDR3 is TGTGCCAGCAGCTTAGAATCAGTTGGCGTGCGGTCGAACACTGAAGCTTTCTTT. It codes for CASSLESVGVRSNTEAFF.

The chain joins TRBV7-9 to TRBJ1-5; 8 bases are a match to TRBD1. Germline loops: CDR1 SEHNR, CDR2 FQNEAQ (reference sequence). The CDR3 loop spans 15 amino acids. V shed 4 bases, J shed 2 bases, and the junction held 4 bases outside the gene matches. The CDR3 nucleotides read TGTGCCAGCAGCTCACAGGGGGGAGGCAATCAGCCCCAGCATTTT. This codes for CASSSQGGGNQPQHF.

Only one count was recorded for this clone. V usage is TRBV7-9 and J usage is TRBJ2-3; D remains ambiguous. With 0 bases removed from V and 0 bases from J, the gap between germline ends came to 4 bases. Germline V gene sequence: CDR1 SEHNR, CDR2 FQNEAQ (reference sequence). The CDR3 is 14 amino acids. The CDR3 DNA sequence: TGTGCCAGCAGCTTAGCAGGCAGCACAGATACGCAGTATTTT. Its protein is CASSLAGSTDTQYF.

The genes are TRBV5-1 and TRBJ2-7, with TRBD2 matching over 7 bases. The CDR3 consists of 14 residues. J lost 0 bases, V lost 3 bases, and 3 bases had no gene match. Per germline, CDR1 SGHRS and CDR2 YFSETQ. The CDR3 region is CASSWTSSSYEQYF. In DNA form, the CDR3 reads TGCGCCAGCAGCTGGACTAGTAGCTCCTACGAGCAGTACTTC. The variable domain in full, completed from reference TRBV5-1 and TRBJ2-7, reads KAGVTQTPRYLIKTRGQQVTLSCSPISGHRSVSWYQQTPGQGLQFLFEYFSETQRNKGNFPGRFSGRQFSNSRSEMNVSTLELGDSALYLCASSWTSSSYEQYFGPGTRLTVT.

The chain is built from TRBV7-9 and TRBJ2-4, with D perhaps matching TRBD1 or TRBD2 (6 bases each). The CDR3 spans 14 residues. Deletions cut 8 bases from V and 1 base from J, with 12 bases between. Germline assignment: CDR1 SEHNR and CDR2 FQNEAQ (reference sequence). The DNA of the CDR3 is TGTGCCAGCCGCCAAGGGGGGGCCAAAAACATTCAGTACTTC. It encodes CASRQGGAKNIQYF. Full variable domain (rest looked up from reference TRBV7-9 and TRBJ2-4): DTGVSQNPRHKITKRGQNVTFRCDPISEHNRLYWYRQTLGQGPEFLTYFQNEAQLEKSRLLSDRFSAERPKGSFSTLEIQRTEQGDSAMYLCASRQGGAKNIQYFGAGTRLSVL.

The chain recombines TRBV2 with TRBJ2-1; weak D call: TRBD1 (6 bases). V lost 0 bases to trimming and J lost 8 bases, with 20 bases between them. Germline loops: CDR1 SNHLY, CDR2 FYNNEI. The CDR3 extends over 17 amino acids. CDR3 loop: CASSEAPPGQGMDEQFF. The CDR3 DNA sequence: TGTGCCAGCAGTGAAGCGCCTCCGGGACAAGGCATGGATGAGCAGTTCTTC.

CDR3 sequence: CASSFGSTVRANGDYNEQFF. In nucleotides, the CDR3 is TGTGCCAGCAGCTTTGGATCGACCGTTAGGGCAAACGGGGACTACAATGAGCAGTTCTTC. The chain couples TRBV12-1 to TRBJ2-1; TRBD2 is the table's D call and was not checked against the DNA. TRBV12-1 is deemed a pseudogene. This CDR3 is built from 20 residues.

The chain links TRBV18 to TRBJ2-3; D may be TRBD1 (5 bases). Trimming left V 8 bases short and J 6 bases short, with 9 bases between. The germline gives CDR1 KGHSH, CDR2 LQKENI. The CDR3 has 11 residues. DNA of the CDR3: TGTGCCAGCGCTTCAGGGGATACGCAGTATTTT. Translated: CASASGDTQYF.

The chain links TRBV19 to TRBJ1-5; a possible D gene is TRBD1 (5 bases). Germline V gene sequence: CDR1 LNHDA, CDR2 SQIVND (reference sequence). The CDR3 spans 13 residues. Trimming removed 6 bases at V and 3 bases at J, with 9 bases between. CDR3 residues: CASSGAANQPQHF. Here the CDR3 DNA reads TGTGCCAGTAGCGGGGCCGCCAATCAGCCCCAGCATTTT.